This entry lists 4 T cell receptor beta chains sequenced from one sample in a study of human T cells and chemical hapten exposure. Sample time point: pre-sensitization, week 0. Treatment defined: therapeutic diphenylcyclopropenone sensitization with weekly scalp DPC. TCRdb itself ran the RACE reads through MiXCR, one entry per CDR3 protein. This table has around 200,000 distinct CDR3 sequences, approximately 31% appearing once. Sequences were derived from whole blood, sampled in connection with sensitization to the hapten diphenylcyclopropenone (DPC). The receptor set was obtained from a woman in her twenties or thirties with alopecia areata. Some clones in this sample may be carry-over from other donors' samples.

The rearrangement uses TRBV20-1 and TRBJ2-1; D not certain. Trimming removed 6 bases at V and 2 bases at J, with 14 bases between. Germline values: CDR1 DFQATT, CDR2 SNEGSKA (reference sequence). This CDR3 contains 14 residues. The CDR3 spells CSALLRRTYNEQFF. CDR3 coding DNA: TGCAGTGCGCTCCTTCGAAGGACCTACAATGAGCAGTTCTTC.

This clonotype was seen more than once but under ten times. The rearrangement links TRBV28 to TRBJ2-1, with D unclear. Trimming cost V 2 bases and J 8 bases, with 10 bases left between them. CDR3 size: 13 residues. The germline V gene encodes CDR1 MDHEN and CDR2 SYDVKM. CDR3 loop: CASSLGNPHEQFF. For the CDR3, the DNA is TGTGCCAGCAGTTTAGGCAACCCCCATGAGCAGTTCTTC.

There are a few counts of this clonotype. The chain links TRBV13 to TRBJ2-2; TRBD2 is a possible D gene (6 bases). Germline CDR1 is PRHDT and CDR2 is FYEKMQ (reference sequence). CDR3 length equals 20 residues. The ends were cut back, 5 bases at V and 7 bases at J, with 32 bases in the middle. The CDR3 region is CASSQRSPSTEGLLVGELFF. Here the CDR3 DNA reads TGTGCCAGCAGCCAACGTAGCCCCTCCACGGAGGGCCTGCTCGTCGGGGAGCTGTTTTTT.

This chain links TRBV14 with TRBJ2-7; no clear D. Germline V gene data show CDR1 as SGHDN and CDR2 as FVKESK. The ends were cut back, 4 bases at V and 3 bases at J, with 13 bases in the middle. This CDR3 has 14 residues. The CDR3 coding sequence is TGTGCCAGCAGCCGGCAAATTGGGGACTACGAGCAGTACTTC. This translates into CASSRQIGDYEQYF.